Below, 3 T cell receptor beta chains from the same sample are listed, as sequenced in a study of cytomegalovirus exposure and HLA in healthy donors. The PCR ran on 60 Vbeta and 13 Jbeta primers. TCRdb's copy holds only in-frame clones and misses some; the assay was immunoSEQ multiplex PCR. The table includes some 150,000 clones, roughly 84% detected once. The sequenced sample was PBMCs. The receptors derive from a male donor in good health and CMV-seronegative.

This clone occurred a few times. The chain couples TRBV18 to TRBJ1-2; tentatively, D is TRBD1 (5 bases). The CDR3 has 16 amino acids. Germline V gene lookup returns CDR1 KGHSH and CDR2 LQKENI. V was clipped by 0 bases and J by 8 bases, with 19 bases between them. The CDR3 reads CASSPPEGPSVGGYTF. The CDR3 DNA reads TGTGCCAGCTCACCACCGGAGGGGCCCAGTGTGGGAGGCTACACCTTC.

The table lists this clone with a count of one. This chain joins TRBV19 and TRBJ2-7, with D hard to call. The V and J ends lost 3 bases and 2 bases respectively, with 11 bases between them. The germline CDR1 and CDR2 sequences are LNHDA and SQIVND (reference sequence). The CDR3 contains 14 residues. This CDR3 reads CASSMGSSTYEQYF. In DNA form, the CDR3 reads TGTGCCAGTAGTATGGGCAGCTCCACCTACGAGCAGTACTTC.

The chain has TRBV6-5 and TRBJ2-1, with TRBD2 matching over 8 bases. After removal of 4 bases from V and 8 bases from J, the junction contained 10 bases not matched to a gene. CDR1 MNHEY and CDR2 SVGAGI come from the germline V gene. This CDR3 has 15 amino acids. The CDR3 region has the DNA TGTGCCAGCAGTTTCGGGGGGGCTTTTAGGTATGAGCAGTTCTTC. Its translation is CASSFGGAFRYEQFF.